A selection of T cell receptor beta chains follows, all from one sample in a study of cytomegalovirus exposure and HLA in healthy donors. Sequenced by immunoSEQ multiplex PCR; TCRdb stores in-frame clones only, minus some. The data show 100,000 or so clones, approximately 12% seen once. The specimen sequenced was PBMCs. These receptors came from a man aged 35-49 years in good health and CMV-seropositive. Both conserved end residues are part of each CDR3. Fields, in order: J gene, V gene, clone size, D gene, CDR3 length, CDR3 DNA, CDR3 protein. A D gene is named only where the DNA matches it firmly. Rows give clone size only sometimes, using once, few, many, or a class for an expanded clone.

j_call: TRBJ2-3
v_call: TRBV5-1
clone_size: few
d_call: TRBD2
cdr3_length: 16
cdr3_nt: TGCGCCAGCAGCTTGGGACTAGCGGGCATTTCAGATACGCAGTATTTT
cdr3_aa: CASSLGLAGISDTQYF

j_call: TRBJ2-1
v_call: TRBV18
clone_size: NA
d_call: TRBD2
cdr3_length: 15
cdr3_nt: TGTGCCAGCTCACCGGGACTAGCGGGAGCCTATGAGCAGTTCTTC
cdr3_aa: CASSPGLAGAYEQFF

j_call: TRBJ1-5
v_call: TRBV19
clone_size: few
d_call: NA
cdr3_length: 15
cdr3_nt: TGTGCCAGTAGTACCCACGGGGGGCTGGAACAGCCCCAGCATTTT
cdr3_aa: CASSTHGGLEQPQHF

j_call: TRBJ1-1
v_call: TRBV19
clone_size: few
d_call: NA
cdr3_length: 14
cdr3_nt: TGTGCCAGTAAAGCAGGGGATCGGAACACTGAAGCTTTCTTT
cdr3_aa: CASKAGDRNTEAFF

j_call: TRBJ2-2
v_call: TRBV7-3
clone_size: NA
d_call: TRBD2
cdr3_length: 15
cdr3_nt: TGTGCCAGCAGCTTGACTAGCGGGAGTACCGGGGAGCTGTTTTTT
cdr3_aa: CASSLTSGSTGELFF

j_call: TRBJ2-1
v_call: TRBV18
clone_size: NA
d_call: TRBD2
cdr3_length: 18
cdr3_nt: TGTGCCAGCTCACCAAGTCTAGCGGGAACCAACTCCTACAATGAGCAGTTCTTC
cdr3_aa: CASSPSLAGTNSYNEQFF

j_call: TRBJ2-6
v_call: TRBV7-6
clone_size: NA
d_call: NA
cdr3_length: 16
cdr3_nt: TGTGCCAGCAGCTCTCCGGGTGGCTCTGGGGCCAACGTCCTGACTTTC
cdr3_aa: CASSSPGGSGANVLTF

j_call: TRBJ2-7
v_call: TRBV6-5
clone_size: few
d_call: NA
cdr3_length: 16
cdr3_nt: TGTGCCAGCAGTTACGCACTAGCAGCTGCGTCGGACGAGCAGTACTTC
cdr3_aa: CASSYALAAASDEQYF

j_call: TRBJ1-2
v_call: TRBV10-3
clone_size: NA
d_call: TRBD1
cdr3_length: 12
cdr3_nt: TGTGCCATCGCACAGGGGGCTTATGGCTACACCTTC
cdr3_aa: CAIAQGAYGYTF

j_call: TRBJ1-1
v_call: TRBV6-5
clone_size: NA
d_call: NA
cdr3_length: 14
cdr3_nt: TGTGCCAGCAGAGTAGGACAGAGGAACACTGAAGCTTTCTTT
cdr3_aa: CASRVGQRNTEAFF

j_call: TRBJ2-1
v_call: TRBV28
clone_size: few
d_call: TRBD2
cdr3_length: 17
cdr3_nt: TGTGCCAGCACTTATTTGGGTGTCGGGGGAGGGTACAATGAGCAGTTCTTC
cdr3_aa: CASTYLGVGGGYNEQFF

j_call: TRBJ2-7
v_call: TRBV2
clone_size: NA
d_call: TRBD2
cdr3_length: 14
cdr3_nt: TGTGCCAGCAGGCCGGGACTAGCGGCGTACGAGCAGTACTTC
cdr3_aa: CASRPGLAAYEQYF

j_call: TRBJ2-2
v_call: TRBV6-6
clone_size: few
d_call: NA
cdr3_length: 13
cdr3_nt: TGTGCCAGCAGTACCGGGGAGCCCGGGGAGCTGTTTTTT
cdr3_aa: CASSTGEPGELFF

j_call: TRBJ2-1
v_call: TRBV10-2
clone_size: many
d_call: TRBD2
cdr3_length: 16
cdr3_nt: TGCGCCAGCAGTGAGACTAGCGGGAGTCGCCACAATGAGCAGTTCTTC
cdr3_aa: CASSETSGSRHNEQFF

j_call: TRBJ1-1
v_call: TRBV4-3
clone_size: NA
d_call: TRBD1
cdr3_length: 15
cdr3_nt: TGCGCCAGCAGCCAGACAGGGGAGGGTGACACTGAAGCTTTCTTT
cdr3_aa: CASSQTGEGDTEAFF

j_call: TRBJ2-3
v_call: TRBV6-5
clone_size: few
d_call: TRBD2
cdr3_length: 15
cdr3_nt: TGTGCCAGCAGGAAACCGGGACTAGCGGGAGGAATGGAGTATTTT
cdr3_aa: CASRKPGLAGGMEYF

j_call: TRBJ1-1
v_call: TRBV6-5
clone_size: NA
d_call: TRBD1
cdr3_length: 14
cdr3_nt: TGTGCCAGCAGCCGGGACAGGGTTAGCACTGAAGCTTTCTTT
cdr3_aa: CASSRDRVSTEAFF

j_call: TRBJ2-3
v_call: TRBV5-1
clone_size: NA
d_call: NA
cdr3_length: 15
cdr3_nt: TGCGCCAGCAGCTTGGGGGCAGGGCTTACAGATACGCAGTATTTT
cdr3_aa: CASSLGAGLTDTQYF

j_call: TRBJ2-7
v_call: TRBV6-5
clone_size: few
d_call: NA
cdr3_length: 16
cdr3_nt: TGTGCCAGCAGTTACCGAGACAAGGGGCGAGGTCACGAGCAGTACTTC
cdr3_aa: CASSYRDKGRGHEQYF

j_call: TRBJ2-5
v_call: TRBV30
clone_size: NA
d_call: TRBD2
cdr3_length: 13
cdr3_nt: TGTGCCTGGAGTGTCGGGAGGTCTGAGACCCAGTACTTC
cdr3_aa: CAWSVGRSETQYF

j_call: TRBJ2-2
v_call: TRBV11-3
clone_size: few
d_call: TRBD1
cdr3_length: 16
cdr3_nt: TGTGCCAGCAGCCCACGCGGACAGGGGGTTACCGGGGAGCTGTTTTTT
cdr3_aa: CASSPRGQGVTGELFF

j_call: TRBJ2-2
v_call: TRBV5-1
clone_size: NA
d_call: NA
cdr3_length: 15
cdr3_nt: TGCGCCAGCAGCTTGGGAGGCATGAACACCGGGGAGCTGTTTTTT
cdr3_aa: CASSLGGMNTGELFF

j_call: TRBJ2-1
v_call: TRBV4-3
clone_size: few
d_call: TRBD2
cdr3_length: 19
cdr3_nt: TGCGCCAGCAGCCAAGATCACAAGGGGACTAGCGGGAGATTCTATGAGCAGTTCTTC
cdr3_aa: CASSQDHKGTSGRFYEQFF

j_call: TRBJ2-2
v_call: TRBV27
clone_size: few
d_call: NA
cdr3_length: 11
cdr3_nt: TGTGCCAGCAGAATCGGGGGGGAGCTGTTTTTT
cdr3_aa: CASRIGGELFF

j_call: TRBJ2-6
v_call: TRBV7-2
clone_size: NA
d_call: NA
cdr3_length: 15
cdr3_nt: TGTGCCAGCAGCTTCAGAAAGTCTGGGGCCAACGTCCTGACTTTC
cdr3_aa: CASSFRKSGANVLTF

j_call: TRBJ1-2
v_call: TRBV7-2
clone_size: NA
d_call: TRBD1
cdr3_length: 14
cdr3_nt: TGTGCCAGCAGCCGGGGGGACAGGGCACACGGCTACACCTTC
cdr3_aa: CASSRGDRAHGYTF

j_call: TRBJ1-1
v_call: TRBV5-6
clone_size: few
d_call: TRBD1
cdr3_length: 15
cdr3_nt: TGTGCCAGCAGCCGACAGGGATTTCGGAACACTGAAGCTTTCTTT
cdr3_aa: CASSRQGFRNTEAFF

j_call: TRBJ1-4
v_call: TRBV30
clone_size: NA
d_call: TRBD1
cdr3_length: 14
cdr3_nt: TGTGCCTGGAGTGCACGACAGGGGGTGGTAAAACTGTTTTTT
cdr3_aa: CAWSARQGVVKLFF